The clone carrying this T cell receptor beta chain turned up a few times. What it binds is unknown. This specimen belongs to a study of CD8 T cells in ankylosing spondylitis. Broader study findings: CD8+ cells made up the disease-linked clones, which were relatively rare in peripheral blood. Seven or eight highly homologous variants made up a TCR beta motif, and this motif appeared characteristic of ankylosing spondylitis blood.

Libraries for TCR beta were made by quantitative 5'-RACE with molecular barcodes. Via MiXCR, TCRdb re-called the 5' RACE reads, giving one row per CDR3 protein. Among roughly 440,000 distinct CDR3 sequences listed, 17% were seen once. CDR1 and CDR2 from the germline V gene are SGDLS and YYNGEE. The CDR3 length is 15 residues. V was clipped by 3 bases and J by 3 bases; unmatched bases: 6. The sequence was collected from a male donor with ankylosing spondylitis. The chain carries TRBV9 and TRBJ2-7, with 10 bases matching TRBD1. The sequenced sample was blood, either unsorted or a sorted T cell fraction (not recorded which). DNA of the CDR3: TGTGCCAGCAGCGCCGGGACAGGGGCTCACTACGAGCAGTACTTC. It codes for CASSAGTGAHYEQYF.